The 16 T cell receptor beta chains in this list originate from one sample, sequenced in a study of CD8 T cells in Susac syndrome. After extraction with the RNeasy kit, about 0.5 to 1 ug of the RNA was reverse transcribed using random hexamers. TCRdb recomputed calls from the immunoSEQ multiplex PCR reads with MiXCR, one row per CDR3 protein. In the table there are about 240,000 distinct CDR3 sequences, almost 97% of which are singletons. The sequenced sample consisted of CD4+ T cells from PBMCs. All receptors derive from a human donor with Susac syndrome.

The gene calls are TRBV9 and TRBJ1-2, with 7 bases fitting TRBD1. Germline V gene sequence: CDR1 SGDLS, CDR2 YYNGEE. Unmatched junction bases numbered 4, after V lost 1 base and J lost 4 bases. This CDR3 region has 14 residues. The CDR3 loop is CASSVRGLGYGYTF. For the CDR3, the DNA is TGTGCCAGCAGCGTAAGGGGGCTGGGCTATGGCTACACCTTC.

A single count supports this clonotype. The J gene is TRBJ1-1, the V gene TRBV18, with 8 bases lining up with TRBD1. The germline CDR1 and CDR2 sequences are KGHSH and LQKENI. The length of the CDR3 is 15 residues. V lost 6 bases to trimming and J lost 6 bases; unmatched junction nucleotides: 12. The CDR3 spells CASSKATGVRPEAFF. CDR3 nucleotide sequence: TGTGCCAGCTCGAAAGCGACAGGGGTCCGTCCTGAAGCTTTCTTT.

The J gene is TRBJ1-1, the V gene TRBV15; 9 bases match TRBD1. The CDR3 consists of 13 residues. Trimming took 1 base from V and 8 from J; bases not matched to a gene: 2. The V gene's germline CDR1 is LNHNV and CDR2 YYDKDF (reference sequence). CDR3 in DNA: TGTGCCACCAGCAGAGGGACAGGGGAAGAAGCTTTCTTT. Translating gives CATSRGTGEEAFF.

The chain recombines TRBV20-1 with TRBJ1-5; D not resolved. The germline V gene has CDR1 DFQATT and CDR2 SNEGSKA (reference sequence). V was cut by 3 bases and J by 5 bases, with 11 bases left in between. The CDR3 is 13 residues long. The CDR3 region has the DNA TGCAGTGCTAGGTTAGGGAACTATCAGCCCCAGCATTTT. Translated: CSARLGNYQPQHF.

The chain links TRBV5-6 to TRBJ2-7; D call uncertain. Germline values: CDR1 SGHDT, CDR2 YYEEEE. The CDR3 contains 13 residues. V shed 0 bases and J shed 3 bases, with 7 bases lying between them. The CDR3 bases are TGTGCCAGCAGCTTGGCAATCAGCTACGAGCAGTACTTC. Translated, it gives CASSLAISYEQYF.

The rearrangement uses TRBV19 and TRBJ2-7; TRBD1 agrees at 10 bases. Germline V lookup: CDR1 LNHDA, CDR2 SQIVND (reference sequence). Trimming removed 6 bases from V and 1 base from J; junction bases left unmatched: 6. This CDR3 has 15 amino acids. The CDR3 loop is CASSRPGQGSYEQYF. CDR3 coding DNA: TGTGCCAGTAGCCGCCCGGGACAGGGGTCCTACGAGCAGTACTTC.

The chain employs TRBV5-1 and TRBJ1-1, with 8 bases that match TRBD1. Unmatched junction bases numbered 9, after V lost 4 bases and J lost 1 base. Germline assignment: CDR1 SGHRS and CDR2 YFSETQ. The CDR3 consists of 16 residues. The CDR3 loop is CASSTRGQWENTEAFF. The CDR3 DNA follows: TGCGCCAGCAGCACCAGGGGGCAATGGGAGAACACTGAAGCTTTCTTT.

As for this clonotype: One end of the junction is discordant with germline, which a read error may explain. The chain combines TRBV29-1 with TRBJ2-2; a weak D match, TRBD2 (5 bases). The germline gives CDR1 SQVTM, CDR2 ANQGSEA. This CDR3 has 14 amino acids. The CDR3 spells CSVEDRGNTGDLFF. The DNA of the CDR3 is TGCAGCGTTGAAGATCGGGGAAACACCGGGGATCTGTTTTTT.

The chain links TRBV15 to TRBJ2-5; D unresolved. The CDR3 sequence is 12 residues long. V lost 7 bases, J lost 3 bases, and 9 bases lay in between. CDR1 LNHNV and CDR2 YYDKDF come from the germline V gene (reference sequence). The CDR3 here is CATTRSKETQYF. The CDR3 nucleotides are TGTGCCACCACAAGGAGTAAAGAGACCCAGTACTTC.

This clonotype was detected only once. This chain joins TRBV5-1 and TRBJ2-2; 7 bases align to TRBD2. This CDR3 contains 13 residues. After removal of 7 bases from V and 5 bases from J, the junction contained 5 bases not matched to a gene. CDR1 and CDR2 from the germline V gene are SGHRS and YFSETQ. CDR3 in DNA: TGCGCCAGCGGGGGGGAAAAGACCGGGGAGCTGTTTTTT. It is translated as CASGGEKTGELFF.

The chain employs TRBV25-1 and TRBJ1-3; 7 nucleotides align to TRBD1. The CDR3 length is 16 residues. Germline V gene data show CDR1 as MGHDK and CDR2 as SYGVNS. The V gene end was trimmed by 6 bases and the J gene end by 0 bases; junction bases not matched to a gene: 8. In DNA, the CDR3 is TGTGCCAGCAGGGCGGGACAGACCATCTCTGGAAACACCATATATTTT. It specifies CASRAGQTISGNTIYF.

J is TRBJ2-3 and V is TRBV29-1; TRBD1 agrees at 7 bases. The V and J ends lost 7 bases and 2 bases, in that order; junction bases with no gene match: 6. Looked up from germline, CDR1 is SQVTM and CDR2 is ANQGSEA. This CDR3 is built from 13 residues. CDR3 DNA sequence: TGCAGCGCCGCAAGGGGGCTCACAGATACGCAGTATTTT. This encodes CSAARGLTDTQYF.

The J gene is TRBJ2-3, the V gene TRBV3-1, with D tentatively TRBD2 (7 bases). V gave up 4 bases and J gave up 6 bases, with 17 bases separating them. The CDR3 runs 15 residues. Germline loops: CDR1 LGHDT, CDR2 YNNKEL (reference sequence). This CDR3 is CASSRWDRGADTQYF. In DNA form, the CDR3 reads TGTGCCAGCAGCCGCTGGGACCGGGGGGCGGATACGCAGTATTTT.

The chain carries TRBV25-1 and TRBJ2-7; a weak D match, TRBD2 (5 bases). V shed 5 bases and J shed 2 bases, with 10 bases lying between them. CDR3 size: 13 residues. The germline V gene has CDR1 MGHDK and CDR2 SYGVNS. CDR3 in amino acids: CASSSGMPYEQYF. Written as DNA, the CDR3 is TGTGCCAGCAGTTCCGGGATGCCCTACGAGCAGTACTTC.

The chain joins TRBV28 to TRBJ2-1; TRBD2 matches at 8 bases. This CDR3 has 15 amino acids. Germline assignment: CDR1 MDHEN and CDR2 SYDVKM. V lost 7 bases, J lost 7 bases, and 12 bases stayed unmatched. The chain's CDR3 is CASTSGLGFRNEQFF. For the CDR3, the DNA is TGTGCCAGCACCTCGGGACTAGGATTTAGGAATGAGCAGTTCTTC.

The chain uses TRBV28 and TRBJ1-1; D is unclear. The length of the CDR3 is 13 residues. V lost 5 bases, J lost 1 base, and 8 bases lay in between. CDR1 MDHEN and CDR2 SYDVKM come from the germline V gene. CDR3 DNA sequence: TGTGCCAGCAGTGAGTCAGGGAACACTGAAGCTTTCTTT. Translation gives CASSESGNTEAFF.